What follows are 26 T cell receptor beta chains derived from one specimen sequenced in a study of chemoradiotherapy in HPV16-positive cancers. Clones were sequenced by immunoSEQ multiplex PCR, and TCRdb holds only the in-frame ones, with some missing. This table holds 12,000 or so clones, roughly four fifths found once. Sample acquisition took place from a patient who underwent chemoradiotherapy. All receptors derive from a human donor with HPV-associated anogenital cancer.

V usage is TRBV21-1 and J usage is TRBJ2-1. TRBV21-1 is a pseudogene segment. The CDR3 is 15 amino acids. CDR3 nucleotides: TGTGCCAGCAGTTCGGCGACAGGGCGGGGGAATGAGCAGTTCTTC. Protein product: CASSSATGRGNEQFF.

This chain joins TRBV28 and TRBJ1-5; maybe TRBD1 (5 bases). V lost 2 bases to trimming and J lost 4 bases, with 9 bases between them. The CDR3 spans 14 residues. The germline V gene encodes CDR1 MDHEN and CDR2 SYDVKM. CDR3 nucleotides: TGTGCCAGCAGTTTACAGGGTCCTAATCAGCCCCAGCATTTT. The encoded protein is CASSLQGPNQPQHF.

This clone has just one count. For the CDR3, the DNA is TGTGCCAGCAGCCCAGGGGGCGCCTACGAGCAGTACTTC. Protein sequence: CASSPGGAYEQYF. The rearrangement links TRBV5-4 to TRBJ2-7; 8 nucleotides agree with TRBD1. The CDR3 loop spans 13 amino acids. Germline values: CDR1 SGHNT, CDR2 YYREEE (reference sequence). V shed 4 bases, J shed 2 bases, and the junction held 2 bases outside the gene matches.

The sample holds a few counts of this clone. J is TRBJ1-2 and V is TRBV5-1; perhaps TRBD1 as D (5 bases). The CDR3 has 12 residues. The V end lost 1 base, the J end lost 8 bases, and 9 bases lay between the germline ends. Germline CDR1 SGHRS, CDR2 YFSETQ. As DNA, the CDR3 is TGCGCCAGCAGCTTGCAGGGCCCGGGCTACACCTTC. As protein: CASSLQGPGYTF.

The chain is built from TRBV7-2 and TRBJ2-1, with D tentatively TRBD2 (6 bases). V lost 5 bases to trimming and J lost 0 bases, with 11 bases between them. There are 15 residues in the CDR3. Germline CDR1 is SGHTA and CDR2 is FQGNSA. CDR3 in DNA: TGTGCCAGCAGCACCGCGGGGAGCTCCTACAATGAGCAGTTCTTC. Protein: CASSTAGSSYNEQFF.

V usage is TRBV19 and J usage is TRBJ1-1; D perhaps matches TRBD1 (5 bases). Deletions cut 4 bases from V and 10 bases from J, with 16 bases between. The CDR3 consists of 13 residues. Germline V gene sequence: CDR1 LNHDA, CDR2 SQIVND (reference sequence). The CDR3 DNA reads TGTGCCAGTAGTAAAGACCGGGGCGAGGGAGCTTTCTTT. Amino acid sequence: CASSKDRGEGAFF.

This clone turned up a few times. The V call is TRBV4-2, the J call TRBJ1-6; perhaps TRBD1 as D (5 bases). This CDR3 has 19 residues. Trimming pared 0 bases from V and 3 bases from J, leaving 18 bases between. Germline lookup yields CDR1 LGHNA and CDR2 YNFKEQ. CDR3: CASSQELLGRGGYNSPLHF. The DNA for the CDR3 is TGTGCCAGCAGCCAAGAATTGTTGGGGAGGGGAGGCTATAATTCACCCCTCCACTTT.

This chain uses TRBV5-1 with TRBJ1-1; maybe TRBD1 (6 bases). V lost 0 bases and J 4 bases, leaving 16 bases between the germline ends. In germline, CDR1 is SGHRS, CDR2 YFSETQ. The CDR3 length is 16 residues. The CDR3 region has the DNA TGCGCCAGCAGCTTGGAGATTCGGCGGGGGGCCACTGAAGCTTTCTTT. Encoded protein: CASSLEIRRGATEAFF.

The rearrangement joins TRBV11-3 to TRBJ2-7; 8 nucleotides align to TRBD2. J gave up 8 bases and V 2 bases, and 8 bases lay outside the gene matches. Germline assignment: CDR1 SGHNT and CDR2 YENEEA. This CDR3 comprises 14 residues. The CDR3, as DNA: TGTGCCAGCAGCTTAAGTCCGGGGGGGCATAAGCAGTACTTC. Translating it yields CASSLSPGGHKQYF.

The chain is built from TRBV18 and TRBJ1-5; 8 bases agree with TRBD1. The CDR3 runs 16 residues. V lost 6 bases, J lost 4 bases, and 11 bases stayed unmatched. Germline CDR1 and CDR2: KGHSH and LQKENI. CDR3 loop: CASSSVQGARNQPQHF. The CDR3 DNA follows: TGTGCCAGCTCGTCGGTTCAGGGGGCCCGAAATCAGCCCCAGCATTTT.

This clone has only a few counts. The chain recombines TRBV6-1 with TRBJ1-5, with 8 bases aligning to TRBD1. With V trimmed by 6 bases and J by 3 bases, 4 bases remained unmatched. The CDR3 totals 14 residues. Germline values: CDR1 MNHNS, CDR2 SASEGT. The CDR3 is CASRGQVDNQPQHF. Written as DNA, the CDR3 is TGTGCCAGCAGGGGACAGGTTGACAATCAGCCCCAGCATTTT.

The rearrangement joins TRBV7-2 to TRBJ2-5, with a tentative D call TRBD1 (6 bases). Per germline, CDR1 SGHTA and CDR2 FQGNSA. With 5 bases removed from V and 3 bases from J, the gap between germline ends came to 13 bases. This CDR3 is 14 amino acids long. The DNA of the CDR3 is TGTGCCAGCAGCCCTGGGGGCATAAAAGAGACCCAGTACTTC. This gives the protein CASSPGGIKETQYF.

This clone was found a few times. The CDR3 protein is CASSLKRYQETQYF. The CDR3 coding sequence is TGTGCCAGCAGCTTGAAGAGATACCAAGAGACCCAGTACTTC. The chain employs TRBV5-8 and TRBJ2-5; D is unclear. The ends were cut back, 1 base at V and 0 bases at J, with 7 bases in the middle. The CDR3 totals 14 residues. Germline-derived CDR1 and CDR2 are SGHTS and YDEGEE.

The gene calls are TRBV20-1 and TRBJ2-1, with 8 positions matching TRBD2. The length of the CDR3 is 11 residues. J was trimmed by 8 bases and V by 6 bases; bases with no gene match: 3. Germline assignment: CDR1 DFQATT and CDR2 SNEGSKA (reference sequence). Here the CDR3 reads CSATGGDEQFF. The CDR3 DNA follows: TGCAGTGCCACCGGGGGGGATGAGCAGTTCTTC.

This clone was observed a single time. The sample contains more than one DNA sequence encoding this CDR3. V gene TRBV5-5 combines with J gene TRBJ2-1; D gene uncertain. Trimming stripped 0 bases from V and 0 bases from J, with 7 bases between. Germline V lookup: CDR1 SGHKS, CDR2 YYEKEE (reference sequence). CDR3 length equals 15 residues. CDR3 sequence: CASSLGTGSYNEQFF. The CDR3 coding sequence is TGTGCCAGCAGCTTGGGGACGGGCTCCTACAATGAGCAGTTCTTC. The variable domain in full, with the rest retrieved from reference TRBV5-5 and TRBJ2-1, is DAGVTQSPTHLIKTRGQQVTLRCSPISGHKSVSWYQQVLGQGPQFIFQYYEKEERGRGNFPDRFSARQFPNYSSELNVNALLLGDSALYLCASSLGTGSYNEQFFGPGTRLTVL.

This clone was seen only a few times. The chain employs TRBV9 and TRBJ2-1, with 9 nucleotides matching TRBD1. This CDR3 spans 14 amino acids. The germline V gene encodes CDR1 SGDLS and CDR2 YYNGEE. The junction had 7 bases not matched to a gene; V was cut back by 4 bases and J by 8 bases. The CDR3 DNA is TGTGCCAGCAGCCCAGCCGGGACAGGGCATGAGCAGTTCTTC. Protein product: CASSPAGTGHEQFF.

This clone is a singleton in its sample. The chain is built from TRBV9 and TRBJ2-2; 9 bases map to TRBD2. CDR3 size: 14 residues. Germline V CDR1 and CDR2: SGDLS, YYNGEE. J was trimmed by 6 bases and V by 4 bases; bases with no gene match: 4. The CDR3 is CASSPAGGSGELFF. The CDR3 DNA reads as TGTGCCAGCAGCCCCGCGGGGGGGTCCGGGGAGCTGTTTTTT.

V gene TRBV9 combines with J gene TRBJ1-1; no definite D call. The CDR3 consists of 12 residues. V shed 4 bases and J shed 3 bases, with 7 bases lying between them. Looked up from germline, CDR1 is SGDLS and CDR2 is YYNGEE. The CDR3 here is CASSPLDTEAFF. Written as DNA, the CDR3 is TGTGCCAGCAGCCCGTTGGACACTGAAGCTTTCTTT.

The chain is built from TRBV5-4 and TRBJ2-2; 12 bases are a match to TRBD1. After removal of 3 bases from V and 2 bases from J, the junction contained 2 bases not matched to a gene. The CDR3 is 16 residues long. CDR1 is SGHNT, CDR2 YYREEE, per germline (reference sequence). In nucleotides, the CDR3 is TGTGCCAGCAGCTGGGGACAGGGGGCTAACACCGGGGAGCTGTTTTTT. As protein: CASSWGQGANTGELFF.

This rearrangement joins TRBV6-6 to TRBJ2-7; maybe TRBD2 (7 bases). Trimming cost V 7 bases and J 6 bases, with 19 bases left between them. The CDR3 is 14 amino acids. CDR1 and CDR2 from the germline V gene are MNHNY and SVGAGI (reference sequence). For the CDR3, the DNA is TGTGCCAGCACCTCGGCTTTCGGGGGGCTCGAGCAGTACTTC. Amino acid sequence: CASTSAFGGLEQYF.

The chain recombines TRBV5-1 with TRBJ2-3; 11 bases fit TRBD1. The V and J ends lost 4 bases and 1 base, in that order; junction bases with no gene match: 2. Germline CDR1 and CDR2: SGHRS and YFSETQ. There are 15 residues in the CDR3. CDR3 sequence reads: CASSLGQGGTDTQYF. The CDR3 DNA sequence: TGCGCCAGCAGCCTGGGACAGGGGGGCACAGATACGCAGTATTTT. Together with reference TRBV5-1 and TRBJ2-3, the CDR3 gives the full variable domain: KAGVTQTPRYLIKTRGQQVTLSCSPISGHRSVSWYQQTPGQGLQFLFEYFSETQRNKGNFPGRFSGRQFSNSRSEMNVSTLELGDSALYLCASSLGQGGTDTQYFGPGTRLTVL.

The chain uses TRBV5-1 and TRBJ1-2; D may be TRBD1 (5 bases). Germline V gene sequence: CDR1 SGHRS, CDR2 YFSETQ. The V and J ends lost 1 base and 2 bases respectively, with 18 bases between them. This CDR3 region has 17 residues. The CDR3 region has the DNA TGCGCCAGCAGCTTGCCGGGCTCAGGGAGGGTGAACTATGGCTACACCTTC. It codes for CASSLPGSGRVNYGYTF.

V is TRBV6-1 and J is TRBJ1-4; D remains ambiguous. Trimming shortened V by 5 bases and J by 5 bases, and 0 bases separated the two germline ends. The CDR3 has 10 residues. Germline lookup yields CDR1 MNHNS and CDR2 SASEGT. The CDR3 sequence: CASSNEKLFF. CDR3 nucleotide sequence: TGTGCCAGCAGTAATGAAAAACTGTTTTTT.

The chain couples TRBV2 to TRBJ2-5, with a possible D match to TRBD1 (6 bases). The DNA end is more similar to TRBJ2-7, so the J call may be wrong. Looked up from germline, CDR1 is SNHLY and CDR2 is FYNNEI. CDR3 length equals 13 residues. The CDR3 protein is CASSGQASYEQYF. The CDR3 DNA follows: TGTGCCAGCAGTGGACAGGCCTCCTACGAGCAGTACTTC.

This clone was observed a single time. V gene TRBV5-1 combines with J gene TRBJ2-6; D gene unclear. V shed 2 bases and J shed 0 bases, with 15 bases lying between them. This CDR3 contains 18 residues. Germline lookup yields CDR1 SGHRS and CDR2 YFSETQ. The CDR3 here is CASSFEGQGYSGANVLTF. Written as DNA, the CDR3 is TGCGCCAGCAGCTTTGAAGGGCAAGGTTACTCTGGGGCCAACGTCCTGACTTTC.

The chain couples TRBV5-1 to TRBJ1-1; 7 positions match TRBD1. CDR3 size: 16 residues. J lost 4 bases, V lost 4 bases, and 13 bases had no gene match. CDR1 is SGHRS, CDR2 YFSETQ, per germline. The CDR3 reads CASSRNRGSSGTEAFF. As DNA, the CDR3 is TGCGCCAGCAGCCGGAACAGGGGATCGAGTGGCACTGAAGCTTTCTTT.